The 21 T cell receptor beta chains reported below all come from one sample, sequenced in a study of metastatic and nonmetastatic thyroid tumors. Patients had received no treatment of any kind before thyroid surgery. TCRdb re-called the PCR reads through MiXCR. This table has 25,000 to 30,000 clones, 20% to 25% appearing once. Sequencing input: blood. The receptors come from a female donor with papillary thyroid cancer or a benign thyroid nodule (not recorded which). Some clones in this sample may be carry-over from other donors' samples.

Worth noting for this clone: A much more abundant neighbour one base away suggests this may be a read error. Other DNA sequences in the sample encode the same CDR3. J is TRBJ2-2 and V is TRBV4-2; D is possibly TRBD2 (6 bases). The CDR3 has 17 residues. V was shortened by 2 bases and J by 6 bases, with 19 bases between the two germline ends. Germline CDR1 is LGHNA and CDR2 is YNFKEQ. The CDR3 DNA follows: TGTGCCAGCAGCCAAATCGGCGGGGCTCTGAGGTCCGGGGAGCTGTTTTTT. It codes for CASSQIGGALRSGELFF.

The chain has TRBV30 and TRBJ1-1; D not resolved. V was shortened by 0 bases and J by 6 bases, with 11 bases between the two germline ends. The length of the CDR3 is 13 residues. From germline, CDR1 is GTSNPN and CDR2 SVGIG (reference sequence). The CDR3 loop is CAWSVDSIAEAFF. The DNA of the CDR3 is TGTGCCTGGAGTGTAGATTCTATTGCTGAAGCTTTCTTT.

This clone was counted at least ten times. A much more abundant neighbour one base away suggests this may be a read error. V is TRBV28 and J is TRBJ2-5; D call uncertain. This CDR3 is built from 11 residues. The germline V gene encodes CDR1 MDHEN and CDR2 SYDVKM. Here the CDR3 DNA reads TGTGCCAGCAGTTTAAAAGAGACCCAGCACTTC. As protein: CASSLKETQHF.

By its share, this clone is medium-sized. The chain carries TRBV6-2 or TRBV6-3 and TRBJ1-2; a weak D match, TRBD1 (5 bases). The CDR3 loop spans 14 amino acids. V dropped 9 bases and J dropped 4 bases, with 18 bases sitting between them. CDR1 MNHEY and CDR2 SVGEGT come from the germline V gene. The CDR3 protein is CASADRQQSYGYTF. The CDR3 nucleotides read TGTGCCAGTGCAGATAGACAGCAAAGCTATGGCTACACCTTC.

V and J are TRBV2 and TRBJ1-5; D is unresolved. The V gene's germline CDR1 is SNHLY and CDR2 FYNNEI. There are 13 residues in the CDR3. V was pared by 3 bases and J by 3 bases, with 6 bases between. CDR3 sequence (DNA): TGTGCCAGCAGTGAGGATCACAATCAGCCCCAGCATTTT. Translated: CASSEDHNQPQHF.

This clone was seen at least ten times. The sample has other DNA sequences that encode this CDR3 too. The chain recombines TRBV7-2 with TRBJ2-3; TRBD1 might be the D (5 bases). Germline-derived CDR1 and CDR2 are SGHTA and FQGNSA. This CDR3 is built from 13 residues. The V and J ends lost 3 bases and 5 bases respectively, with 9 bases between them. The CDR3 region is CASSLSGIDTQYF. As DNA, the CDR3 is TGTGCCAGCAGCTTGTCAGGGATAGATACGCAGTATTTT.

V is TRBV6-1 and J is TRBJ1-6; TRBD1 agrees at 9 bases. Losses at the gene ends were 5 bases for V and 7 bases for J; bases not matched to a gene: 6. Germline V gene sequence: CDR1 MNHNS, CDR2 SASEGT. The CDR3 spans 15 residues. CDR3 amino acids: CASSTGTGRNSPLHF. The CDR3 nucleotides read TGTGCCAGCAGTACGGGGACAGGGAGGAATTCACCCCTCCACTTT.

The J gene is TRBJ2-1, the V gene TRBV9; tentative D call: TRBD1 (6 bases). The V end lost 0 bases, the J end lost 3 bases, and 7 bases lay between the germline ends. Looked up from germline, CDR1 is SGDLS and CDR2 is YYNGEE. There are 14 residues in the CDR3. CDR3: CASSVGQDYNEQFF. CDR3 DNA sequence: TGTGCCAGCAGCGTAGGACAGGACTACAATGAGCAGTTCTTC.

This chain joins TRBV6-5 and TRBJ2-1; the match to TRBD2 covers 10 bases. Germline-derived CDR1 and CDR2 are MNHEY and SVGAGI. The CDR3 covers 15 residues. Trimming cost V 3 bases and J 10 bases; bases outside gene matches: 9. The CDR3 bases are TGTGCCAGCAGTTATAGGCTAGCGGGAGATGGAGAGCAGTTCTTC. Protein product: CASSYRLAGDGEQFF.

CDR3 bases: TGCGCCAGCAGCTTGCTCTATGTGCGGGGAAACACCGGGGAGCTGTTTTTT. Protein sequence: CASSLLYVRGNTGELFF. The J gene is TRBJ2-2, the V gene TRBV5-1, with D possibly being TRBD2 (6 bases). The CDR3 has 17 residues. The V end was cut by 1 base, the J end by 2 bases, with 15 bases between. The germline V gene has CDR1 SGHRS and CDR2 YFSETQ. Using reference TRBV5-1 and TRBJ2-2 for the parts outside the CDR3, the full variable domain is KAGVTQTPRYLIKTRGQQVTLSCSPISGHRSVSWYQQTPGQGLQFLFEYFSETQRNKGNFPGRFSGRQFSNSRSEMNVSTLELGDSALYLCASSLLYVRGNTGELFFGEGSRLTVL.

This clone was recorded at least ten times. In DNA, the CDR3 is TGTGCCAGCAGTTTATCTGGGGATACGCAGTATTTT. This codes for CASSLSGDTQYF. The chain employs TRBV27 and TRBJ2-3, with D unresolved. Trimming took 0 bases from V and 6 from J, leaving 4 bases between them. CDR1 is MNHEY, CDR2 SMNVEV, per germline (reference sequence). This CDR3 is built from 12 residues.

Only a few counts were recorded for this clone. A much larger clone lies one base from this, so it may be a read error. The conserved phenylalanine or tryptophan normally closing the CDR3 is absent here, so this likely arose from a read error. This chain joins TRBV29-1 and TRBJ1-1; D not certain. CDR1 SQVTM and CDR2 ANQGSEA come from the germline V gene. V was trimmed by 5 bases and J by 0 bases, leaving 4 bases between them. The length of the CDR3 is 11 residues. CDR3 DNA: TGCAGCGTTATGATGAACACTGAAGCTTTCTCT. It codes for CSVMMNTEAFS.

The V gene is TRBV6-1, the J gene TRBJ2-2; 9 bases are shared with TRBD1. This CDR3 has 14 amino acids. Germline values: CDR1 MNHNS, CDR2 SASEGT. The V segment lost 11 bases and the J segment 7 bases; nucleotides outside the gene matches: 11. The DNA for the CDR3 is TGTGCCGGCAAAATCGGACAGGGGAGCGGGGAGCTGTTTTTT. Its protein is CAGKIGQGSGELFF.

This clone was recorded many times. The gene calls are TRBV3-1 and TRBJ2-1, with D perhaps TRBD2 (5 bases). This CDR3 spans 15 amino acids. V lost 10 bases and J 8 bases, leaving 24 bases between the germline ends. Germline V gene lookup returns CDR1 LGHDT and CDR2 YNNKEL (reference sequence). The CDR3 DNA sequence: TGTGCCACCTTTGGGAGTGGGGAGCCTCACGATGAGCAGTTCTTC. This codes for CATFGSGEPHDEQFF.

The chain couples TRBV11-2 to TRBJ2-1; TRBD2 might be the D (6 bases). V was cut by 5 bases and J by 9 bases, with 14 bases left in between. The length of the CDR3 is 13 residues. Germline V CDR1 and CDR2: SGHAT, FQNNGV. The chain's CDR3 is CASSPSSVGEQFF. DNA for the CDR3: TGTGCCAGCAGCCCCTCTAGCGTCGGTGAGCAGTTCTTC.

V usage is TRBV20-1 and J usage is TRBJ2-3; 10 positions agree with TRBD2. The CDR3 runs 14 residues. CDR1 DFQATT and CDR2 SNEGSKA come from the germline V gene (reference sequence). The junction had 5 bases not matched to a gene; V was cut back by 6 bases and J by 2 bases. CDR3 sequence reads: CSATTSGYTDTQYF. CDR3 sequence (DNA): TGCAGTGCCACGACTAGCGGGTACACAGATACGCAGTATTTT.

This clone was counted many times. The V call is TRBV7-3, the J call TRBJ2-7, with TRBD2 identical over 7 bases. Germline trimming cut 4 bases from V and 0 bases from J; bases unmatched to any gene: 3. The germline V gene has CDR1 SGHTA and CDR2 FQGTGA. The CDR3 runs 14 residues. CDR3 region: CASSSTSLSYEQYF. Written as DNA, the CDR3 is TGTGCCAGCAGCTCGACTAGCCTCTCCTACGAGCAGTACTTC.

Of note for this clone: Relative to the germline gene, one junction end is altered; a read error may explain this. This rearrangement joins TRBV11-2 to TRBJ2-3, with D possibly matching TRBD1 (6 bases). The CDR3 consists of 15 residues. Germline V CDR1 and CDR2: SGHAT, FQNNGV. The chain's CDR3 is CVSRGGNYSTHTQYF. Here the CDR3 DNA reads TGTGTCTCCAGGGGCGGTAACTATAGCACACATACGCAGTATTTT.

This clone was observed many times. This sequence joins TRBV5-8 and TRBJ1-1; unclear D gene. This CDR3 is built from 13 residues. V was cut by 1 base and J by 5 bases, with 9 bases left in between. The germline V gene has CDR1 SGHTS and CDR2 YDEGEE. The CDR3 here is CASSLSSGTEAFF. The CDR3 coding sequence is TGTGCCAGCAGCTTGAGCAGTGGGACTGAAGCTTTCTTT. The full variable domain, rest sourced from reference TRBV5-8 and TRBJ1-1, is EAGVTQSPTHLIKTRGQQATLRCSPISGHTSVYWYQQALGLGLQFLLWYDEGEERNRGNFPPRFSGRQFPNYSSELNVNALELEDSALYLCASSLSSGTEAFFGQGTRLTVV.

This clone rates as medium-sized. The chain has TRBV6-1 and TRBJ2-7; the D gene is possibly TRBD2 (7 bases). The CDR3 loop spans 15 amino acids. Trimming stripped 5 bases from V and 7 bases from J, with 21 bases between. Germline CDR1 MNHNS, CDR2 SASEGT. CDR3 protein: CASSSPRGPAGEQYF. For the CDR3, the DNA is TGTGCCAGCAGTTCCCCGCGGGGGCCCGCGGGGGAGCAGTACTTC.

The sample holds many counts of this clone. The CDR3 loop reads CATSDLSGGSYNEQFF. The CDR3 DNA is TGTGCCACCAGTGATTTGAGCGGTGGCTCCTACAATGAGCAGTTCTTC. The V and J genes are TRBV24-1 and TRBJ2-1, with D possibly TRBD2 on 5 matching bases. V was trimmed by 0 bases and J by 0 bases, leaving 8 bases between them. The CDR3 spans 16 residues. The V gene's germline CDR1 is KGHDR and CDR2 SFDVKD.